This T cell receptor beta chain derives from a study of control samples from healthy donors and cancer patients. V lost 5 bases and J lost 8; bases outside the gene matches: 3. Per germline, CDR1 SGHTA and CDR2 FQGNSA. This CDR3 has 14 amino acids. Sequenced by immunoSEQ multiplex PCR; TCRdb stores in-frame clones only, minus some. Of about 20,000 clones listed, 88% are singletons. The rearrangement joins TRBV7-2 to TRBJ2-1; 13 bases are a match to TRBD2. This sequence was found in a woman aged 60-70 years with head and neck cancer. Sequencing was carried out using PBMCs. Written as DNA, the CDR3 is TGTGCCAGCAGCGGGACTAGCGGGATGGATGAGCAGTTCTTC. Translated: CASSGTSGMDEQFF.